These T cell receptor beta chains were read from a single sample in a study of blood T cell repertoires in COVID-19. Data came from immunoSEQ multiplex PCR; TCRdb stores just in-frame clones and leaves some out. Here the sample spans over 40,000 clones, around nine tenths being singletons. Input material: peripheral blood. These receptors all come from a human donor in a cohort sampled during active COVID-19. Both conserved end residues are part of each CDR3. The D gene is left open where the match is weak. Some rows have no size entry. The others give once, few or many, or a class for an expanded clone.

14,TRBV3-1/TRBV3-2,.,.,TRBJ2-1,CASSQRLAANEQFF,TGTGCCAGCAGCCAACGGCTAGCCGCCAATGAGCAGTTCTTC
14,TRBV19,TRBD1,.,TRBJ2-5,CASTPTGNQETQYF,TGTGCCAGTACCCCGACAGGGAATCAAGAGACCCAGTACTTC
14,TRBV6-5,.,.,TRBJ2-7,CASSLRTPPYEQYF,TGTGCCAGCAGTCTCCGGACACCCCCCTACGAGCAGTACTTC
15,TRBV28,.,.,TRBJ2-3,CASSLARPLTDTQYF,TGTGCCAGCAGTTTAGCCAGGCCCCTCACAGATACGCAGTATTTT
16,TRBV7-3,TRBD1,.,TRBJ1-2,CASSSTGTGAADGYTF,TGTGCCAGCAGCTCAACCGGGACAGGGGCGGCAGATGGCTACACCTTC
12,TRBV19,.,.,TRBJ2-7,CASSIKGGEQYF,TGTGCCAGTAGTATCAAGGGAGGCGAGCAGTACTTC
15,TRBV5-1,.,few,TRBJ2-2,CASSLWGTQGGELFF,TGCGCCAGCAGCTTGTGGGGGACACAGGGCGGGGAGCTGTTTTTT
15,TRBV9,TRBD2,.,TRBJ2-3,CASSVEGGGADTQYF,TGTGCCAGCAGCGTAGAGGGTGGGGGGGCAGATACGCAGTATTTT
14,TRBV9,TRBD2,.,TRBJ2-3,CASSVTSGGDTQYF,TGTGCCAGCAGCGTAACTAGCGGGGGAGATACGCAGTATTTT
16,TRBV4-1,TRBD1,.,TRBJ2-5,CASSQPLGTGKETQYF,TGCGCCAGCAGCCAGCCTCTTGGGACAGGGAAGGAGACCCAGTACTTC
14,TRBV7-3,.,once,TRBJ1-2,CASSPGEGFRGYTF,TGTGCCAGCAGCCCGGGGGAGGGCTTTCGCGGCTACACCTTC
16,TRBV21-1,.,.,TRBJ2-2,CASIRDYRSWCGELFF,TGTGCCAGCATCCGGGACTACAGGTCATGGTGCGGGGAGCTGTTTTTT
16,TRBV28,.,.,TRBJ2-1,CASSPSSGGVYNEQFF,TGTGCCAGCAGCCCCTCCAGTGGCGGGGTGTACAATGAGCAGTTCTTC
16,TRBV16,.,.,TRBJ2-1,CASSQSVLSSYNEQFF,TGTGCCAGCAGCCAATCAGTACTGAGCTCCTACAATGAGCAGTTCTTC
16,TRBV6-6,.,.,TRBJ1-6,CASSLEGSSYNSPLHF,TGTGCCAGCAGTCTAGAGGGCAGCTCCTATAATTCACCCCTCCACTTT
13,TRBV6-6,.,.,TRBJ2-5,CASSRGTQETQYF,TGTGCCAGCAGCCGCGGGACTCAAGAGACCCAGTACTTC
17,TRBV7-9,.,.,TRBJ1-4,CASSLVETTAGNEKLFF,TGTGCCAGCAGCTTAGTAGAGACGACAGCCGGTAATGAAAAACTGTTTTTT
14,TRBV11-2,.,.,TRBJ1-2,CASRGGGGDYGYTF,TGTGCCAGCAGGGGAGGCGGGGGGGACTATGGCTACACCTTC
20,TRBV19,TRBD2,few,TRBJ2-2,CASSTPGTSGRYRSTGELFF,TGTGCCAGTAGTACGCCCGGGACTAGCGGGAGATACAGGAGCACCGGGGAGCTGTTTTTT
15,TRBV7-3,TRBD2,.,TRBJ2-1,CASSFTRTSGNEQFF,TGTGCCAGCAGCTTTACGCGGACTAGCGGAAATGAGCAGTTCTTC
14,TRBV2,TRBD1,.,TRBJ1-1,CASSDSGGKTEAFF,TGTGCCAGCAGTGATTCAGGGGGCAAGACTGAAGCTTTCTTT
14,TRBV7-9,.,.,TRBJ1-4,CASSLAGVWEKLFF,TGTGCCAGCAGCTTAGCAGGGGTATGGGAAAAACTGTTTTTT